This T cell receptor delta chain was recorded in a study of gamma-delta T cells after stem cell transplantation. There are 23 residues in the CDR3. In germline, CDR1 is GEAIGNYY, CDR2 EKD. The junction had 22 bases not matched to a gene; V was cut back by 3 bases and J by 2 bases. This clone occurred a few times. A read error is the likely source, as a far larger clone sits one nucleotide away. TCRdb redid clone calling on the RT-PCR reads using CATT. The data show 1,100 or so delta-chain clones, approximately 3.6% seen once. This clonotype was sampled from a human donor. It is not recorded whose cells these are; they may come from a transplant donor. Sample: gamma-delta T cells. This sequence joins TRDV2 and TRDJ3, with TRDD3 matching over 9 bases. CDR3 coding DNA: TGTGCCTGTGACTCCCCTCCTACGGCCTCTGGGGGATTACCCCCCTGGGACACCCGACAGATGTTTTTC. This translates into CACDSPPTASGGLPPWDTRQMFF.